This T cell receptor beta chain was recovered during a study of blood T cell repertoires in COVID-19. The overall study: Both acute and convalescent COVID-19 samples were obtained from the United States, Italy and Spain. In each case, the material was cDNA or gDNA derived from T cells, B-cell-depleted T cells, or PBMCs.

The CDR3 contains 15 residues. Germline CDR1 is SGHNT and CDR2 is YYREEE (reference sequence). Trimming took 4 bases from V and 0 from J, leaving 13 bases between them. Original methodology: Nucleated cell counts were estimated from reference gene primer amplification. The data were produced by immunoSEQ multiplex PCR, yet TCRdb's version contains in-frame clones alone and is incomplete. The V and J calls and clone size come from that table; D and trimming were worked out from the DNA. Among 15,000 to 20,000 clones, roughly 88% were seen once, and the ten largest hold around 15%. Material: peripheral blood. The source of this sequence is a human donor in a cohort sampled during active COVID-19. The J gene is TRBJ2-5, the V gene TRBV5-4; tentatively, D is TRBD1 (6 bases). The CDR3, as DNA: TGTGCCAGCAGCCCTGGGGGCAGGGACCAAGAGACCCAGTACTTC. Its translation: CASSPGGRDQETQYF.